This T cell receptor beta chain was obtained from a study of OX40 agonist ivuxolimab in advanced cancers. The wider study: Patients treated during dose escalation were battling hepatocellular carcinoma, melanoma, renal cell or head and neck cancer. About 44% of patients had received prior checkpoint inhibitor therapy.

Overall study findings and caveats: At doses 0.1 to 3.0 mg/kg, CD4+ and CD8+ clones expanded.

Produced via immunoSEQ multiplex PCR; TCRdb's table is partial and in-frame only. The sample has roughly 60,000 clones; roughly 82% are singletons. A word on this clone: Its antigen is not identified.

This CDR3 is 13 amino acids long. V was trimmed by 3 bases and J by 5 bases, leaving 10 bases between them. CDR1 and CDR2 (germline): LNHDA, SQIVND (reference sequence). The receptor comes from an adult with an advanced solid tumor such as melanoma, head and neck, liver or kidney cancer. The sequencing here drew on CD4+ or CD8+ T cells sorted from blood, taken in a trial of the OX40 agonist ivuxolimab. The V and J genes are TRBV19 and TRBJ2-5; no clear D. The CDR3 region has the DNA TGTGCCAGTAGTATTCAACCCCGGGAGACCCAGTACTTC. Its translation is CASSIQPRETQYF.